The rows below give T cell receptor beta chains drawn from one sample of a study of T cell repertoires in ileal Crohn's disease. Produced via immunoSEQ multiplex PCR; TCRdb's table is partial and in-frame only. The sample carries 2,000 to 2,500 clones, 85% to 95% recorded once. Sequences were obtained from ileal tissue. The receptors come from an adult with Crohn's disease. The CDR3 runs from the conserved cysteine through the conserved F or W. D genes are given only for firm matches. Only some rows state a clone size, as once, few, many or a class for expanded clones.

D: TRBD1
size: -
J: TRBJ2-7
length: 14
V: TRBV28
CDR3: CASSPRDSLYEQYF
DNA: TGTGCCAGCAGTCCCCGGGACAGCCTCTACGAGCAGTACTTC

D: -
size: -
J: TRBJ2-7
length: 13
V: TRBV5-6
CDR3: CASSSGHSYEQYF
DNA: TGTGCCAGCAGCTCCGGACACTCCTACGAGCAGTACTTC

D: -
size: -
J: TRBJ1-4
length: 16
V: TRBV4-2
CDR3: CASSQDRGRVGEKLFF
DNA: TGTGCCAGCAGCCAAGATCGTGGCAGGGTCGGGGAAAAACTGTTTTTT

D: TRBD2
size: -
J: TRBJ2-1
length: 16
V: TRBV19
CDR3: CASSIGGGYSYNEQFF
DNA: TGTGCCAGTAGTATTGGGGGGGGTTACTCCTACAATGAGCAGTTCTTC

D: -
size: -
J: TRBJ2-1
length: 15
V: TRBV5-4
CDR3: CASSLDTAVNNEQFF
DNA: TGTGCCAGCAGCCTGGACACCGCGGTTAACAATGAGCAGTTCTTC

D: TRBD2
size: -
J: TRBJ2-2
length: 13
V: TRBV7-2
CDR3: CASRLAGPGELFF
DNA: TGTGCCAGCAGGCTAGCGGGTCCCGGGGAGCTGTTTTTT

D: -
size: once
J: TRBJ1-1
length: 14
V: TRBV14
CDR3: CASSRHRQNTEAFF
DNA: TGTGCCAGCAGCCGACATAGACAGAACACTGAAGCTTTCTTT

D: -
size: once
J: TRBJ1-1
length: 13
V: TRBV11-2
CDR3: CASSLDRDTEAFF
DNA: TGTGCCAGCAGCTTAGACAGGGACACTGAAGCTTTCTTT

D: -
size: -
J: TRBJ2-7
length: 12
V: TRBV14
CDR3: CASSRISTEQYF
DNA: TGTGCCAGCAGCCGAATATCTACCGAGCAGTACTTC

D: TRBD1
size: -
J: TRBJ2-1
length: 14
V: TRBV2
CDR3: CASAGQGVYNEQFF
DNA: TGTGCCAGCGCTGGACAGGGAGTTTACAATGAGCAGTTCTTC

D: TRBD1
size: -
J: TRBJ1-6
length: 15
V: TRBV9
CDR3: CASSVLDRGNSPLHF
DNA: TGTGCCAGCAGCGTCTTGGACAGGGGTAATTCACCCCTCCACTTT

D: TRBD1
size: -
J: TRBJ2-1
length: 15
V: TRBV4-1
CDR3: CASSHGQGSINEQFF
DNA: TGCGCCAGCAGCCACGGACAGGGGTCGATAAATGAGCAGTTCTTC

D: TRBD1
size: -
J: TRBJ1-2
length: 16
V: TRBV5-1
CDR3: CASSLARGQGNYGYTF
DNA: TGCGCCAGCAGCTTGGCCCGGGGACAGGGAAACTATGGCTACACCTTC

D: -
size: -
J: TRBJ2-3
length: 17
V: TRBV18
CDR3: CASSPVGALTATDTQYF
DNA: TGTGCCAGCTCACCAGTGGGGGCGCTCACGGCCACAGATACGCAGTATTTT

D: -
size: once
J: TRBJ1-1
length: 11
V: TRBV20-1
CDR3: CSARDFPGAFF
DNA: TGCAGTGCTAGAGATTTTCCAGGAGCTTTCTTT

D: TRBD2
size: -
J: TRBJ2-3
length: 16
V: TRBV13
CDR3: CASSPSGGSSTDTQYF
DNA: TGTGCCAGCAGCCCCAGCGGGGGATCTAGCACAGATACGCAGTATTTT

D: TRBD2
size: -
J: TRBJ2-2
length: 16
V: TRBV25-1
CDR3: CASSSQPGLAAVELFF
DNA: TGTGCCAGCAGTTCCCAACCGGGACTAGCGGCAGTGGAGCTGTTTTTT

D: -
size: -
J: TRBJ2-7
length: 14
V: TRBV5-1
CDR3: CASYSGRGLYEQYF
DNA: TGCGCCAGCTACTCAGGACGAGGGCTCTACGAGCAGTACTTC

D: TRBD2
size: once
J: TRBJ2-3
length: 15
V: TRBV5-4
CDR3: CASTKGLAGTDTQYF
DNA: TGTGCCAGCACGAAAGGGCTAGCGGGGACAGATACGCAGTATTTT

D: -
size: -
J: TRBJ2-3
length: 16
V: TRBV4-2
CDR3: CASSQLTGKGTDTQYF
DNA: TGTGCCAGCAGCCAACTTACAGGGAAAGGCACAGATACGCAGTATTTT

D: -
size: -
J: TRBJ2-4
length: 15
V: TRBV18
CDR3: CASSTGGLAKNIQYF
DNA: TGTGCCAGCTCAACAGGTGGGCTAGCCAAAAACATTCAGTACTTC

D: TRBD1
size: -
J: TRBJ2-7
length: 15
V: TRBV5-4
CDR3: CASSSRTGKVNEQYF
DNA: TGTGCCAGCAGCTCCAGGACAGGGAAGGTAAACGAGCAGTACTTC

D: TRBD1
size: -
J: TRBJ1-2
length: 13
V: TRBV28
CDR3: CASSPGQGWGYTF
DNA: TGTGCCAGCAGTCCTGGACAGGGATGGGGCTACACCTTC